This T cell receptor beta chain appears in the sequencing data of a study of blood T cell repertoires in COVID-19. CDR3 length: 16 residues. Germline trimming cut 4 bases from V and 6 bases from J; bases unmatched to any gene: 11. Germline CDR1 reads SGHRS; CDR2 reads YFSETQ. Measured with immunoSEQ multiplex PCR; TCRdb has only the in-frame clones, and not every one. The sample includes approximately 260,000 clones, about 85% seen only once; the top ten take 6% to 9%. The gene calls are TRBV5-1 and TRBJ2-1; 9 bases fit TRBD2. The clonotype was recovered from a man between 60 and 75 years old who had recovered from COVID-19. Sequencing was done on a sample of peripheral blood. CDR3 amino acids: CASSAGGSTRFNEQFF. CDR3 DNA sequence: TGCGCCAGCAGCGCGGGGGGGTCAACTAGGTTCAATGAGCAGTTCTTC.